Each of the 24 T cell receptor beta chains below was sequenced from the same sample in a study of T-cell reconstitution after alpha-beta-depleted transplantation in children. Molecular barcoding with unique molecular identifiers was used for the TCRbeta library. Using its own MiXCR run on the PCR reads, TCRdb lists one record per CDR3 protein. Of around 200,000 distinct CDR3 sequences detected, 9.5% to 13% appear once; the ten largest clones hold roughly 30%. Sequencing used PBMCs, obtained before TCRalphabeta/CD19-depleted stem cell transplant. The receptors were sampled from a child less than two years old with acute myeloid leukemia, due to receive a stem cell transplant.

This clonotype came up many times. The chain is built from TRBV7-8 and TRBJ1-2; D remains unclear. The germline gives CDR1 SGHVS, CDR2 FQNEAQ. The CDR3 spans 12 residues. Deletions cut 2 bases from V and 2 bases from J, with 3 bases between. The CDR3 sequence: CASSLQNYGYTF. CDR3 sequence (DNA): TGTGCCAGCAGCTTACAGAACTATGGCTACACCTTC.

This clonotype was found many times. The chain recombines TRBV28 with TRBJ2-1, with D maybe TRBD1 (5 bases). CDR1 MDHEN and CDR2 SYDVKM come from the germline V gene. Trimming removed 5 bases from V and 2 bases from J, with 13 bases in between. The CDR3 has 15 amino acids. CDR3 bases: TGTGCCAGCAGTCCAAGGGGTCTAGCCTACAATGAGCAGTTCTTC. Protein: CASSPRGLAYNEQFF. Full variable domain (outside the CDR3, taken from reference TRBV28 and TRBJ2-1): DVKVTQSSRYLVKRTGEKVFLECVQDMDHENMFWYRQDPGLGLRLIYFSYDVKMKEKGDIPEGYSVSREKKERFSLILESASTNQTSMYLCASSPRGLAYNEQFFGPGTRLTVL.

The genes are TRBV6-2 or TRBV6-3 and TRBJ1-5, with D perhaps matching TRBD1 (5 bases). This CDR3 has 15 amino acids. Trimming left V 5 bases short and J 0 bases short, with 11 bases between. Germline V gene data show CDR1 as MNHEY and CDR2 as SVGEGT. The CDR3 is CASSGVRASNQPQHF. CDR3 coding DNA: TGTGCCAGCAGTGGTGTCAGGGCTAGCAATCAGCCCCAGCATTTT.

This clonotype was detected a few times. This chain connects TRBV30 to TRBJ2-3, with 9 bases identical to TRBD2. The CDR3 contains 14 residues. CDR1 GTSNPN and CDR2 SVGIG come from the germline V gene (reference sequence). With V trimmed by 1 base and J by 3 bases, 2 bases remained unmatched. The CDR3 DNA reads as TGTGCCTGGAGTGAGGGACTAGCAACAGATACGCAGTATTTT. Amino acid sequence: CAWSEGLATDTQYF. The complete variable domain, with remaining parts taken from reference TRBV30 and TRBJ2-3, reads SQTIHQWPATLVQPVGSPLSLECTVEGTSNPNLYWYRQAAGRGLQLLFYSVGIGQISSEVPQNLSASRPQDRQFILSSKKLLLSDSGFYLCAWSEGLATDTQYFGPGTRLTVL.

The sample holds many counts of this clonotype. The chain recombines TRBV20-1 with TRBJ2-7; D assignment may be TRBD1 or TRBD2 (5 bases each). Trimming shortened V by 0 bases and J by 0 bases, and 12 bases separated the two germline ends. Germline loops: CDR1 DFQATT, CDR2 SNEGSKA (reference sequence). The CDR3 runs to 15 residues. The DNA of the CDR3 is TGCAGTGCTAGAGACCCCGGGGCCTACTCCTACGAGCAGTACTTC. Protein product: CSARDPGAYSYEQYF.

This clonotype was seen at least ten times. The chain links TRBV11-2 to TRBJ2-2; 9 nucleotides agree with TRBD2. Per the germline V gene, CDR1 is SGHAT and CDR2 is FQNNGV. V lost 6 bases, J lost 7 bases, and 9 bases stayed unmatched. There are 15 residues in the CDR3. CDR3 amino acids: CASSNSGRMGGELFF. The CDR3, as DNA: TGTGCCAGCAGTAATAGCGGGAGAATGGGCGGGGAGCTGTTTTTT. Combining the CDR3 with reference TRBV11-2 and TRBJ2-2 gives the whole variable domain EAGVAQSPRYKIIEKRQSVAFWCNPISGHATLYWYQQILGQGPKLLIQFQNNGVVDDSQLPKDRFSAERLKGVDSTLKIQPAKLEDSAVYLCASSNSGRMGGELFFGEGSRLTVL.

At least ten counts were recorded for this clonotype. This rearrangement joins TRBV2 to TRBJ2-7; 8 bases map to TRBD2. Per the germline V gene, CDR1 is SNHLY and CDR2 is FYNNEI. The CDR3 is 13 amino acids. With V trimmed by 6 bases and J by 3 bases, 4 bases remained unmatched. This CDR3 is CASSVSGIYEQYF. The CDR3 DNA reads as TGTGCCAGCAGCGTTAGCGGGATCTACGAGCAGTACTTC.

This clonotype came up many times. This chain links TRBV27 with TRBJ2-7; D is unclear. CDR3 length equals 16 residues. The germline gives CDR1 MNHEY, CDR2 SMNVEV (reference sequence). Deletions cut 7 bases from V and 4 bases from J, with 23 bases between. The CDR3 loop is CASTTVGHPTSYEQYF. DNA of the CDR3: TGTGCCAGCACCACGGTTGGGCACCCGACTTCGTACGAGCAGTACTTC.

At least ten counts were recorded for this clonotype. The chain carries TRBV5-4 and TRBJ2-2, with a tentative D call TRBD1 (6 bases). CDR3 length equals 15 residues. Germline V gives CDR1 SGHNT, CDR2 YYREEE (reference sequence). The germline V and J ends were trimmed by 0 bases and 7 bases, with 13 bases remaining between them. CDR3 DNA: TGTGCCAGCAGCTTGGACAGGGTCCAGGACGGGGAGCTGTTTTTT. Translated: CASSLDRVQDGELFF.

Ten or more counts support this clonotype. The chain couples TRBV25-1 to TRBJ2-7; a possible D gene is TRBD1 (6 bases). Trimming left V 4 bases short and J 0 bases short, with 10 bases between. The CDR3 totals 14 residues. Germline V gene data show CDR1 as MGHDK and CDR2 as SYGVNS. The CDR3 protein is CASSAPGHSYEQYF. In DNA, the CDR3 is TGTGCCAGCAGTGCACCGGGACACTCCTACGAGCAGTACTTC.

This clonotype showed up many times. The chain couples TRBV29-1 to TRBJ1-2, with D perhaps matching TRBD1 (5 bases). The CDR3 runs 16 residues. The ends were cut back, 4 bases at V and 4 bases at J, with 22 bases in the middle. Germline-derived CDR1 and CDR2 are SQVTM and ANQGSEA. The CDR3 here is CSVVRQKDYFGYGYTF. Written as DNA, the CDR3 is TGCAGCGTTGTAAGACAGAAGGATTATTTTGGCTATGGCTACACCTTC.

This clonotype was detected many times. Here the CDR3 reads CASSPTSGYYEQYF. In DNA, the CDR3 is TGTGCCAGCAGCCCGACTAGCGGGTACTACGAGCAGTACTTC. The gene calls are TRBV7-2 and TRBJ2-7; 10 bases fit TRBD2. V trimming: 5 bases; J trimming: 3 bases; junction bases outside the gene matches: 4. Germline CDR1 SGHTA, CDR2 FQGNSA. The CDR3 consists of 14 residues.

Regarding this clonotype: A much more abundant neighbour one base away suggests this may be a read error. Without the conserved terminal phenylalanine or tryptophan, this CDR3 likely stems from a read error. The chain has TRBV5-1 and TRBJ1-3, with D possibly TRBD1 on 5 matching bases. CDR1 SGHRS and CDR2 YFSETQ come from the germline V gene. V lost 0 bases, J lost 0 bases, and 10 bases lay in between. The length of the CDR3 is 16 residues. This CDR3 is CASSLEGPTSGNTIYS. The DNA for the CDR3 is TGCGCCAGCAGCTTGGAGGGACCAACCTCTGGAAACACCATATATTCT.

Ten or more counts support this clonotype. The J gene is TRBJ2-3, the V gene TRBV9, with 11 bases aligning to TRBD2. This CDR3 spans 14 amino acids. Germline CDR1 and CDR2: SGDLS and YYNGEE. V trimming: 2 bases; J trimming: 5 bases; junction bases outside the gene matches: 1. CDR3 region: CASSVSGREDTQYF. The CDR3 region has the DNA TGTGCCAGCAGCGTTAGCGGGAGGGAAGATACGCAGTATTTT.

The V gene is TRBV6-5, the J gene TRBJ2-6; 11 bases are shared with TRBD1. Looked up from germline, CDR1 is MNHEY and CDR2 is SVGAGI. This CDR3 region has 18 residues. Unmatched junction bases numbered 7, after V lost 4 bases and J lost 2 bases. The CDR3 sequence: CASSSPGQGGAGANVLTF. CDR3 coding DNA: TGTGCCAGCAGTTCACCGGGACAGGGGGGGGCTGGGGCCAACGTCCTGACTTTC.

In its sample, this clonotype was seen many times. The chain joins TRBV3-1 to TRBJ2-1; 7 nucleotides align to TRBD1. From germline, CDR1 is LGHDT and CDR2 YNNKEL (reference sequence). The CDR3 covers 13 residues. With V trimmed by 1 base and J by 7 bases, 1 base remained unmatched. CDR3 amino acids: CASSQATGNEQFF. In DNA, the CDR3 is TGTGCCAGCAGCCAAGCGACAGGGAATGAGCAGTTCTTC.

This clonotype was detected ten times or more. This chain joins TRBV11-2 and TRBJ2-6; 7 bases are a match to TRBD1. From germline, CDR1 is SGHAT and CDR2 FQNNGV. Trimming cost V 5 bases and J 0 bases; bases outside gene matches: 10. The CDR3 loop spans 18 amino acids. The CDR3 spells CASSPRTGVSSGANVLTF. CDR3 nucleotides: TGTGCCAGCAGCCCGCGCACAGGGGTTTCCTCTGGGGCCAACGTCCTGACTTTC.

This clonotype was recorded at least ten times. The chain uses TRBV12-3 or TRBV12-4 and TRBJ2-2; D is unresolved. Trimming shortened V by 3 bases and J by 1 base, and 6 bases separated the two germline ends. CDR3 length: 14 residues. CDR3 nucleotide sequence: TGTGCCAGCAGTTTCAGACAGAACACCGGGGAGCTGTTTTTT. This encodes CASSFRQNTGELFF.

CDR3 sequence: CASSLWLVGEQFF. CDR3 bases: TGTGCCAGCAGCTTATGGCTAGTTGGTGAGCAGTTCTTC. The chain uses TRBV7-3 and TRBJ2-1; D is uncertain. The CDR3 sequence is 13 residues long. Trimming took 2 bases from V and 9 from J, leaving 11 bases between them. The germline gives CDR1 SGHTA, CDR2 FQGTGA.

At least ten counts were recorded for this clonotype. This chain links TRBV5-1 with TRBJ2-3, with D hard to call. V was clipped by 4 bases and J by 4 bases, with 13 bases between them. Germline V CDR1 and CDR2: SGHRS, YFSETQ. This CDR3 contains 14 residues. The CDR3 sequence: CASSPWQSADTQYF. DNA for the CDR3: TGCGCCAGCAGCCCTTGGCAGTCCGCAGATACGCAGTATTTT.

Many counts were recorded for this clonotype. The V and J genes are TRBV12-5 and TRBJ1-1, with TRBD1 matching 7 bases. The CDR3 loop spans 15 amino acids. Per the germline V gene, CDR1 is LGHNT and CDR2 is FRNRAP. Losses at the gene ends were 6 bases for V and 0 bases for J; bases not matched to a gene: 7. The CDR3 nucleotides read TGTGCTAGTGGAGGTGAGACAGGGTTGAACACTGAAGCTTTCTTT. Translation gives CASGGETGLNTEAFF.

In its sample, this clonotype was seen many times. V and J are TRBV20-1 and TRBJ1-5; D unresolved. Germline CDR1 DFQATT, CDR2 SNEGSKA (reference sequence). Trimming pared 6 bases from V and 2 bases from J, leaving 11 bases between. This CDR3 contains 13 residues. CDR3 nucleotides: TGCAGTGCCCACGTACGGGGCAATCAGCCCCAGCATTTT. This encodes CSAHVRGNQPQHF.

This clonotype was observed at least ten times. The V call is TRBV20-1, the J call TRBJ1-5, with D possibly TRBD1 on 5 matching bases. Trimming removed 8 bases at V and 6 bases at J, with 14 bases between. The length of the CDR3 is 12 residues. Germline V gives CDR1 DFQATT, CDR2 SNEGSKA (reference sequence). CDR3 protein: CSTGHPSQPQHF. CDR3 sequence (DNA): TGCAGTACGGGGCACCCCAGTCAGCCCCAGCATTTT.

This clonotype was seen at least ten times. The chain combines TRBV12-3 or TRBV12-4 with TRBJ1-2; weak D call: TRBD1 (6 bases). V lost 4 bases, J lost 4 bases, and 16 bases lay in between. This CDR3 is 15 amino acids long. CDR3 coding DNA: TGTGCCAGCAGTTCTACAGGGAGTCGAGTCTATGGCTACACCTTC. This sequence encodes CASSSTGSRVYGYTF.